One and the same sample provided the 20 T cell receptor beta chains below, sequenced in a study of regulatory T cells in long-lasting Graves disease. Building of the TCR beta libraries involved iRepertoire HTBI primers and Arm-PCR of CDR3 regions. TCRdb itself ran the multiplex PCR reads through MiXCR, one entry per CDR3 protein. The repertoire has about 560,000 distinct CDR3 sequences, 15% to 20% of them found once; the top ten carry 12%. Regarding time point: newly diagnosed GD, antithyroid drugs for less than 3 months. Following extraction of RNA from PBMCs, that RNA was used to make the TCR library. This sample also appeared in a second study, on T cells in Graves' hyperthyroidism and ophthalmopathy.

The material sequenced was peripheral blood mononuclear cells (PBMCs), taken at new diagnosis, from a patient treated with antithyroid drugs. Receptors originate from a man between 18 and 29 years old with Graves disease.

This clonotype was counted only a few times. The chain links TRBV27 to TRBJ1-2, with 9 positions matching TRBD1. The V gene's germline CDR1 is MNHEY and CDR2 SMNVEV (reference sequence). The trim removed 3 bases at V and 4 bases at J, leaving 15 bases unmatched. This CDR3 has 18 amino acids. For the CDR3, the DNA is TGTGCCAGCAGTTTGGTAGGCGTCCGACGGGACAGGGCCTATGGCTACACCTTC. Its protein is CASSLVGVRRDRAYGYTF.

Only one count was recorded for this clonotype. The V call is TRBV28, the J call TRBJ1-5; D gene uncertain. Trimming cost V 3 bases and J 2 bases, with 11 bases left between them. Germline V CDR1 and CDR2: MDHEN, SYDVKM. The CDR3 is made up of 15 amino acids. The CDR3 loop is CASSFPSEGNQPQHF. CDR3 nucleotides: TGTGCCAGCAGTTTTCCGTCCGAAGGCAATCAGCCCCAGCATTTT.

This clonotype was observed many times. V is TRBV30 and J is TRBJ1-1; a weak D match, TRBD1 (6 bases). Germline V gene data show CDR1 as GTSNPN and CDR2 as SVGIG (reference sequence). V was clipped by 3 bases and J by 5 bases, with 13 bases between them. The CDR3 totals 13 residues. CDR3 in DNA: TGTGCCTGGAGCAAGGGGGTAGGGACTGAAGCTTTCTTT. Translating gives CAWSKGVGTEAFF. Supplemented by reference TRBV30 and TRBJ1-1, the full variable domain reads SQTIHQWPATLVQPVGSPLSLECTVEGTSNPNLYWYRQAAGRGLQLLFYSVGIGQISSEVPQNLSASRPQDRQFILSSKKLLLSDSGFYLCAWSKGVGTEAFFGQGTRLTVV.

The rearrangement uses TRBV7-3 and TRBJ2-7, with TRBD2 matching over 7 bases. With V trimmed by 5 bases and J by 6 bases, 10 bases remained unmatched. Looked up from germline, CDR1 is SGHTA and CDR2 is FQGTGA. CDR3 length equals 14 residues. In DNA form, the CDR3 reads TGTGCCAGCAGCCCATCGGTGGGGGAGGGCGAGCAGTACTTC. This sequence encodes CASSPSVGEGEQYF.

This clonotype was counted ten times or more. At one boundary the junction diverges from the germline segment, which might be a read error. This rearrangement joins TRBV5-1 to TRBJ1-1, with D perhaps TRBD1 (5 bases). The V gene's germline CDR1 is SGHRS and CDR2 YFSETQ. The length of the CDR3 is 14 residues. CDR3 coding DNA: TGTGCCAGCAGCTTGCGGGGGGATGACACTGAAGCTTTCTTT. This sequence encodes CASSLRGDDTEAFF. Based on the CDR3 plus reference TRBV5-1 and TRBJ1-1, the full variable domain is KAGVTQTPRYLIKTRGQQVTLSCSPISGHRSVSWYQQTPGQGLQFLFEYFSETQRNKGNFPGRFSGRQFSNSRSEMNVSTLELGDSALYLCASSLRGDDTEAFFGQGTRLTVV.

This clonotype showed up many times. V usage is TRBV15 and J usage is TRBJ2-7; possibly TRBD2 for D (6 bases). V was cut by 3 bases and J by 0 bases, with 12 bases left in between. This CDR3 is built from 15 residues. Germline V gene sequence: CDR1 LNHNV, CDR2 YYDKDF (reference sequence). The CDR3 DNA reads as TGTGCCACCAGCAGCTCGGGACTTAGCTCCTACGAGCAGTACTTC. Protein: CATSSSGLSSYEQYF.

The rearrangement links TRBV2 to TRBJ1-6; weak D call: TRBD1 (5 bases). Per the germline V gene, CDR1 is SNHLY and CDR2 is FYNNEI. The CDR3 length is 13 residues. V was shortened by 8 bases and J by 1 base, with 6 bases between the two germline ends. The CDR3: CASGGSYNSPLHF. As DNA, the CDR3 is TGTGCCAGCGGGGGTTCCTATAATTCACCCCTCCACTTT.

At least ten counts were recorded for this clonotype. The rearrangement joins TRBV29-1 to TRBJ1-1; perhaps TRBD1 as D (6 bases). Trimming shortened V by 1 base and J by 2 bases, and 11 bases separated the two germline ends. CDR3 length equals 14 residues. CDR1 is SQVTM, CDR2 ANQGSEA, per germline. CDR3 loop: CSVEGGGANTEAFF. The CDR3 DNA follows: TGCAGCGTTGAAGGCGGGGGCGCAAACACTGAAGCTTTCTTT.

This clonotype appeared many times. The chain employs TRBV11-2 and TRBJ1-1, with a tentative D call TRBD1 (6 bases). The ends were cut back, 7 bases at V and 4 bases at J, with 19 bases in the middle. The CDR3 runs 15 residues. CDR1 and CDR2 (germline): SGHAT, FQNNGV. In nucleotides, the CDR3 is TGTGCCAGCAACAGGGACGGCTCCTGGGGCACTGAAGCTTTCTTT. Protein sequence: CASNRDGSWGTEAFF.

This clonotype was observed many times. This chain links TRBV30 with TRBJ2-7; D unresolved. The V end lost 0 bases, the J end lost 4 bases, and 13 bases lay between the germline ends. Germline V CDR1 and CDR2: GTSNPN, SVGIG (reference sequence). There are 14 residues in the CDR3. CDR3 protein: CAWSVGLKGYEQYF. The CDR3 DNA sequence: TGTGCCTGGAGTGTAGGGCTTAAAGGTTACGAGCAGTACTTC.

At least ten counts were recorded for this clonotype. CDR3 loop: CASSFTSGSSSRGYNEQFF. For the CDR3, the DNA is TGTGCCAGCAGCTTCACGAGCGGGAGCAGCTCCCGAGGGTACAATGAGCAGTTCTTC. J is TRBJ2-1 and V is TRBV7-3; 8 nucleotides line up with TRBD2. The CDR3 runs 19 residues. The germline CDR1 and CDR2 sequences are SGHTA and FQGTGA. Trimming at V came to 3 bases and at J to 4 bases, leaving 17 bases not matched to a gene.

This clonotype was recorded at least ten times. The chain is built from TRBV2 and TRBJ2-3; a possible D gene is TRBD2 (5 bases). The CDR3 runs 15 residues. Trimming shortened V by 1 base and J by 0 bases, and 8 bases separated the two germline ends. The V gene's germline CDR1 is SNHLY and CDR2 FYNNEI. CDR3: CASSEVRTSTDTQYF. In DNA, the CDR3 is TGTGCCAGCAGTGAAGTCAGGACTAGCACAGATACGCAGTATTTT. The whole variable domain, filled in from reference TRBV2 and TRBJ2-3, reads EPEVTQTPSHQVTQMGQEVILRCVPISNHLYFYWYRQILGQKVEFLVSFYNNEISEKSEIFDDQFSVERPDGSNFTLKIRSTKLEDSAMYFCASSEVRTSTDTQYFGPGTRLTVL.

This clonotype was counted only a few times. The chain carries TRBV3-1 and TRBJ1-1, with 9 bases matching TRBD1. The J segment lost 0 bases and the V segment lost 5 bases, leaving 7 bases of the junction unmatched. Germline loops: CDR1 LGHDT, CDR2 YNNKEL (reference sequence). CDR3 length: 16 residues. This chain's CDR3 is CASSNGDRAVNTEAFF. The CDR3 region has the DNA TGTGCCAGCAGCAATGGGGACAGGGCGGTGAACACTGAAGCTTTCTTT.

This rearrangement joins TRBV28 to TRBJ2-7; the D is unclear. V lost 7 bases, J lost 4 bases, and 14 bases lay in between. Germline lookup yields CDR1 MDHEN and CDR2 SYDVKM. This CDR3 region has 13 residues. CDR3 nucleotide sequence: TGTGCCAGCACCTTTAGCAGAACTTACGAGCAGTACTTC. Translation gives CASTFSRTYEQYF.

This clonotype came up many times. The rearrangement uses TRBV5-1 and TRBJ2-7; D gene unclear. Trimming removed 1 base from V and 3 bases from J, with 11 bases in between. The CDR3 covers 14 residues. Germline V CDR1 and CDR2: SGHRS, YFSETQ. CDR3 coding DNA: TGCGCCAGCAGCTTGCGGCCCTCCTTCTACGAGCAGTACTTC. This translates into CASSLRPSFYEQYF.

This clonotype was counted between two and nine times. The chain's CDR3 is CASSSGIEVAKNIQYF. The CDR3 nucleotides are TGTGCCAGCAGCTCAGGAATCGAAGTAGCCAAAAACATTCAGTACTTC. The rearrangement uses TRBV7-9 and TRBJ2-4; D uncertain. The CDR3 is made up of 16 amino acids. Germline V gene sequence: CDR1 SEHNR, CDR2 FQNEAQ (reference sequence). The V gene lost 4 bases and the J gene lost 0 bases, with 13 bases spanning the gap.

This clonotype was seen ten or more times. The chain has TRBV25-1 and TRBJ1-1, with D possibly matching TRBD1 (5 bases). Looked up from germline, CDR1 is MGHDK and CDR2 is SYGVNS. Between the trimmed V and J ends, which lost 5 bases and 6 bases, there was a span of 16 bases. This CDR3 comprises 14 residues. The DNA for the CDR3 is TGTGCCAGCAGTTCCCAGGGAAGTTTGCCTGAAGCTTTCTTT. Amino acids: CASSSQGSLPEAFF.

This clonotype was detected ten times or more. This chain links TRBV6-5 with TRBJ1-5; no definite D call. Trimming left V 2 bases short and J 6 bases short, with 8 bases between. This CDR3 comprises 13 residues. Germline V gene sequence: CDR1 MNHEY, CDR2 SVGAGI. The CDR3 here is CASSYSRGQPQHF. Written as DNA, the CDR3 is TGTGCCAGCAGTTACAGTCGCGGTCAGCCCCAGCATTTT.

This clonotype was recorded many times. The chain uses TRBV7-2 and TRBJ2-6, with D hard to call. Germline V CDR1 and CDR2: SGHTA, FQGNSA. V dropped 1 base and J dropped 2 bases, with 9 bases sitting between them. The CDR3 extends over 16 amino acids. The DNA for the CDR3 is TGTGCCAGCAGCTTAGTAAGCTGGGCTGGGGCCAACGTCCTGACTTTC. It encodes CASSLVSWAGANVLTF.

J is TRBJ1-3 and V is TRBV7-9; D is perhaps TRBD1 (5 bases). The CDR3 is made up of 15 amino acids. Trimming pared 1 base from V and 4 bases from J, leaving 11 bases between. Germline CDR1 reads SEHNR; CDR2 reads FQNEAQ (reference sequence). For the CDR3, the DNA is TGTGCCAGCAGCTTAGTAGGGGAGTCCGGAAACACCATATATTTT. It yields the protein CASSLVGESGNTIYF.